This T cell receptor beta chain stems from a study of Graves' ophthalmopathy and Graves' hyperthyroidism. The wider study: If no ophthalmopathy appeared within 18 months of follow-up, hyperthyroidism was termed stable. Findings of the study overall: Detection in blood was also observed for most expanded thyroid clonotypes above 0.001 frequency.

RNA transcripts were the source from which TCR beta CDR3 regions were amplified. The workflow started with a first-round RT-PCR run with HTBI primers and then moved on to a second-round multiplex PCR. TCRdb recomputed calls from the multiplex PCR reads with MiXCR, one row per CDR3 protein. The data hold approximately 1.2 million distinct CDR3 sequences, with around a third observed a single time. The ends were cut back, 5 bases at V and 5 bases at J, with 19 bases in the middle. This CDR3 comprises 15 residues. CDR1 and CDR2 from the germline V gene are LNHNV and YYDKDF (reference sequence). Details on this clonotype: Its specificity is unknown.

Hyperthyroidism was new, under 2 months, in patients aged 18 to 65. This chain joins TRBV15 and TRBJ2-7; no clear D gene. The sequence was obtained from an adult man with Graves' hyperthyroidism. The sequencing input was peripheral blood or thyroid tissue (not recorded which). CDR3 residues: CATSLGYDPIDEQYF. CDR3 in DNA: TGTGCCACCAGCCTCGGTTACGATCCTATAGACGAGCAGTACTTC.